This TCR beta chain was sequenced in a study of blood T cell repertoires in COVID-19. As for the study in general: Acute and convalescent COVID-19 specimens originated in the United States, Italy and Spain. PBMCs, B-cell-depleted T cells, or T cells provided the cDNA or gDNA that made up the material.

V lost 2 bases and J lost 6; bases outside the gene matches: 13. The germline CDR1 and CDR2 sequences are LGHNA and YSLEER. The CDR3 contains 17 residues. How the authors handled the data: Estimation of nucleated cell counts relied on the amplification of reference gene primers. The data were produced by immunoSEQ multiplex PCR, yet TCRdb's version contains in-frame clones alone and is incomplete. V and J calls plus clone size are reproduced from that table; the DNA served to infer D and trimming. The table records some 90,000 clones, over 75% of them present only once. The sequenced sample was peripheral blood. The TCR comes from a man aged 60 to 69 with acute or convalescent COVID-19. The chain recombines TRBV4-3 with TRBJ2-1; TRBD1 matches 7 bases. For the CDR3, the DNA is TGCGCCAGCAGCCAAAGACAGGGTTCAGACCTCTTCAATGAGCAGTTCTTC. As protein: CASSQRQGSDLFNEQFF.